The 28 T cell receptor beta chains listed next were all sequenced from one sample in a study of vaccination and CD4 T cells after COVID-19. Stated treatment: roughly 10-day PBMC culture with coronavirus spike peptide pools or control peptides (ViraFEST assay). What these receptors recognize is not known. The Oncomine TCR Beta short-read assay was applied to DNA of cultured CD4+ T cells. TCRdb re-derived calls from the PCR reads in MiXCR, one entry per CDR3 protein. The table records some 13,000 distinct CDR3 sequences, roughly 30% of them present only once. The sequencing input was CD4+ T cells from blood, cultured in vitro. These receptor sequences come from a human donor who had recovered from COVID-19.

The V and J genes are TRBV2 and TRBJ2-7; possibly TRBD1 for D (6 bases). Germline lookup yields CDR1 SNHLY and CDR2 FYNNEI. This CDR3 spans 14 amino acids. With 0 bases removed from V and 3 bases from J, the gap between germline ends came to 9 bases. The CDR3, as DNA: TGTGCCAGCAGTGAAGCGCCAGGGGTCTACGAGCAGTACTTC. It yields the protein CASSEAPGVYEQYF.

A few counts support this clonotype. This CDR3 is CSAREMAGWNEQFF. The CDR3 nucleotides are TGCAGTGCTAGAGAAATGGCGGGATGGAATGAGCAGTTCTTC. The chain is built from TRBV20-1 and TRBJ2-1; weak D call: TRBD2 (6 bases). V was cut by 0 bases and J by 7 bases, with 13 bases left in between. This CDR3 has 14 residues. Per germline, CDR1 DFQATT and CDR2 SNEGSKA (reference sequence).

The chain couples TRBV28 to TRBJ2-7; 14 bases fit TRBD2. The CDR3 totals 16 residues. The V gene end was trimmed by 1 base and the J gene end by 3 bases; junction bases not matched to a gene: 2. Germline CDR1 is MDHEN and CDR2 is SYDVKM. CDR3: CASSLFGTSGSYEQYF. The DNA for the CDR3 is TGTGCCAGCAGTTTATTTGGGACTAGCGGGAGCTACGAGCAGTACTTC.

The chain combines TRBV6-2 or TRBV6-3 with TRBJ2-1; D may be TRBD1 (5 bases). The CDR3 consists of 14 residues. Trimming cost V 10 bases and J 2 bases, with 15 bases left between them. Germline assignment: CDR1 MNHEY and CDR2 SVGEGT. CDR3 in DNA: TGTGCCATTAAAGGGGCTTCGGCCTACAATGAGCAGTTCTTC. Protein: CAIKGASAYNEQFF.

This clonotype turned up a few times. V usage is TRBV7-2 and J usage is TRBJ2-7; 7 bases fit TRBD2. Trimming at V came to 5 bases and at J to 5 bases, leaving 6 bases not matched to a gene. Germline lookup yields CDR1 SGHTA and CDR2 FQGNSA. This CDR3 has 13 amino acids. Here the CDR3 DNA reads TGTGCCAGCAGCCCCAGCGGGGTCCACGAGCAGTACTTC. It yields the protein CASSPSGVHEQYF.

The chain links TRBV6-2 or TRBV6-3 to TRBJ1-1; D unresolved. Germline CDR1 and CDR2: MNHEY and SVGEGT. The CDR3 runs 13 residues. V dropped 3 bases and J dropped 1 base, with 6 bases sitting between them. In DNA, the CDR3 is TGTGCCAGCAGTTATCTGGCGAACACTGAAGCTTTCTTT. Translating gives CASSYLANTEAFF.

This clonotype showed up just a few times. The V gene is TRBV24-1, the J gene TRBJ1-5; no definite D call. This CDR3 region has 13 residues. Germline V gene lookup returns CDR1 KGHDR and CDR2 SFDVKD. The V gene lost 3 bases and the J gene lost 2 bases, with 4 bases spanning the gap. The CDR3 DNA sequence: TGTGCCACCAGTGATCGGGGCAATCAGCCCCAGCATTTT. It translates to CATSDRGNQPQHF.

The V gene is TRBV7-9, the J gene TRBJ2-7; a weak D match, TRBD2 (6 bases). The V and J ends lost 5 bases and 5 bases respectively, with 22 bases between them. The CDR3 is 16 amino acids. In germline, CDR1 is SEHNR, CDR2 FQNEAQ (reference sequence). The CDR3 here is CASSHTTGRKIDEQYF. The CDR3 DNA sequence: TGTGCCAGCAGCCACACCACTGGGAGGAAGATCGACGAGCAGTACTTC.

V is TRBV7-2 and J is TRBJ2-3; D call uncertain. Germline-derived CDR1 and CDR2 are SGHTA and FQGNSA. The germline V and J ends were trimmed by 3 bases and 6 bases, with 10 bases remaining between them. This CDR3 comprises 13 residues. CDR3 in DNA: TGTGCCAGCAGCTTGGCCCGGTCGGATACGCAGTATTTT. Residues: CASSLARSDTQYF.

Comment on this clonotype: Compared with germline, one end of the junction differs, possibly owing to a read error. The genes are TRBV7-7 and TRBJ2-3; either TRBD1 or TRBD2 may fit D (6 bases each). The germline CDR1 and CDR2 sequences are SSHAT and FNYEAQ (reference sequence). The CDR3 has 14 amino acids. The CDR3 nucleotides are TGTGCTAGCAGCTTAGCCCCGGGGGCCGATACGCAGTATTTT. Translating gives CASSLAPGADTQYF.

The J gene is TRBJ2-5, the V gene TRBV20-1; 11 bases agree with TRBD2. Germline lookup yields CDR1 DFQATT and CDR2 SNEGSKA (reference sequence). This CDR3 contains 16 residues. After removal of 6 bases from V and 2 bases from J, the junction contained 11 bases not matched to a gene. The CDR3 spells CSADTGTSGGQETQYF. DNA for the CDR3: TGCAGTGCCGATACCGGGACTAGCGGAGGACAAGAGACCCAGTACTTC.

The chain links TRBV28 to TRBJ1-1, with a weak D call TRBD1 (5 bases). CDR3 length: 13 amino acids. Trimming took 8 bases from V and 2 from J, leaving 12 bases between them. Germline V gene data show CDR1 as MDHEN and CDR2 as SYDVKM. CDR3 sequence: CASHPGTNTEAFF. Written as DNA, the CDR3 is TGTGCCAGCCACCCCGGGACCAACACTGAAGCTTTCTTT.

In its sample, this clonotype ranks as medium-sized. The chain has TRBV6-5 and TRBJ2-7; D may be TRBD2 (5 bases). CDR3 length equals 13 residues. Trimming cost V 2 bases and J 9 bases, with 14 bases left between them. Germline V gives CDR1 MNHEY, CDR2 SVGAGI. DNA for the CDR3: TGTGCCAGCAGTTACGCTTCTAGCTATGGGCAGTACTTC. As protein: CASSYASSYGQYF.

The chain recombines TRBV28 with TRBJ1-1; D is ambiguous. The germline V and J ends were trimmed by 0 bases and 6 bases, with 8 bases remaining between them. This CDR3 comprises 13 residues. Germline lookup yields CDR1 MDHEN and CDR2 SYDVKM. The CDR3 reads CASSLWWRPEAFF. CDR3 nucleotide sequence: TGTGCCAGCAGTTTATGGTGGAGGCCTGAAGCTTTCTTT.

This clonotype was observed a single time. The rearrangement links TRBV12-3 or TRBV12-4 to TRBJ2-2; TRBD1 might be the D (6 bases). V was cut by 3 bases and J by 7 bases, with 15 bases left in between. The CDR3 covers 15 residues. CDR3 amino acids: CASSFGQTGGGELFF. CDR3 in DNA: TGTGCCAGCAGTTTTGGACAGACCGGTGGCGGGGAGCTGTTTTTT.

This clonotype was picked up a small number of times. J is TRBJ2-3 and V is TRBV27; TRBD1 matches 12 bases. J gave up 7 bases and V 6 bases, and 11 bases lay outside the gene matches. The CDR3 is made up of 16 amino acids. Germline assignment: CDR1 MNHEY and CDR2 SMNVEV (reference sequence). The CDR3: CASSRAGTGGPNTQYF. In DNA, the CDR3 is TGTGCCAGCAGCCGAGCCGGGACAGGGGGCCCGAATACGCAGTATTTT.

The chain uses TRBV6-1 and TRBJ2-3; TRBD2 agrees at 12 bases. The V gene's germline CDR1 is MNHNS and CDR2 SASEGT. The CDR3 runs 15 residues. V shed 2 bases and J 4 bases; nucleotides not matched to a gene: 1. The CDR3: CASSELAGGPDTQYF. CDR3 sequence (DNA): TGTGCCAGCAGTGAACTAGCGGGAGGGCCAGATACGCAGTATTTT.

The table lists this clonotype with a few counts. The V gene is TRBV15, the J gene TRBJ2-7; 9 bases are a match to TRBD2. The length of the CDR3 is 16 residues. Trimming removed 3 bases from V and 4 bases from J; junction bases left unmatched: 10. The germline V gene has CDR1 LNHNV and CDR2 YYDKDF (reference sequence). The CDR3 sequence: CATSRGPAGGVYEQYF. The DNA of the CDR3 is TGTGCCACCAGCAGGGGGCCGGCGGGAGGGGTTTACGAGCAGTACTTC.

The rearrangement links TRBV2 to TRBJ2-1, with D unresolved. This CDR3 spans 12 amino acids. Per the germline V gene, CDR1 is SNHLY and CDR2 is FYNNEI. Trimming pared 6 bases from V and 7 bases from J, leaving 10 bases between. The CDR3 is CASSGDQNEQFF. CDR3 in DNA: TGTGCCAGCAGCGGTGACCAAAATGAGCAGTTCTTC.

This chain uses TRBV6-1 with TRBJ2-3; 10 bases match TRBD1. Trimming cost V 9 bases and J 7 bases; bases outside gene matches: 10. This CDR3 region has 14 residues. Germline values: CDR1 MNHNS, CDR2 SASEGT. CDR3 nucleotides: TGTGCCAGTGTCCGTGACAGGGGGCAAAATACGCAGTATTTT. Amino acid sequence: CASVRDRGQNTQYF.

This chain links TRBV5-1 with TRBJ2-3; D possibly matches TRBD1 or TRBD2 (6 bases each). Trimming removed 4 bases from V and 4 bases from J, with 19 bases in between. Germline-derived CDR1 and CDR2 are SGHRS and YFSETQ. The CDR3 covers 16 residues. This CDR3 reads CASSQGPGGLSDTQYF. The CDR3 nucleotides read TGCGCCAGCAGCCAGGGGCCCGGGGGTTTGTCAGATACGCAGTATTTT.

The genes are TRBV27 and TRBJ2-3, with unresolved D. V lost 6 bases and J lost 2, with 15 bases in between. CDR1 and CDR2 from the germline V gene are MNHEY and SMNVEV (reference sequence). The CDR3 is made up of 15 amino acids. CDR3 protein: CASSTFAANTDTQYF. The CDR3 bases are TGTGCCAGCAGCACCTTTGCAGCGAACACAGATACGCAGTATTTT.

The chain is built from TRBV7-6 and TRBJ2-3, with 14 bases identical to TRBD2. Germline values: CDR1 SGHVS, CDR2 FNYEAQ. Losses at the gene ends were 3 bases for V and 4 bases for J; bases not matched to a gene: 3. The CDR3 length is 16 residues. The CDR3 nucleotides read TGTGCCAGCAGCTTGGGACTAGCGGGAGCGCCAGATACGCAGTATTTT. Its protein product is CASSLGLAGAPDTQYF.

The chain uses TRBV6-2 or TRBV6-3 and TRBJ1-2; no firm D call. With 2 bases removed from V and 0 bases from J, the gap between germline ends came to 4 bases. This CDR3 has 13 amino acids. The germline V gene has CDR1 MNHEY and CDR2 SVGEGT. Here the CDR3 reads CASSYGTNYGYTF. The CDR3 DNA is TGTGCCAGCAGTTACGGCACTAACTATGGCTACACCTTC.

This clonotype was detected a few times. V usage is TRBV19 and J usage is TRBJ2-1; no clear D gene. Germline V gene data show CDR1 as LNHDA and CDR2 as SQIVND (reference sequence). This CDR3 region has 16 residues. Trimming took off 5 bases at V and 6 bases at J, with 20 bases between the two ends. CDR3 sequence reads: CASSDGRLVWGNEQFF. CDR3 bases: TGTGCCAGTAGTGACGGTCGCTTAGTATGGGGCAATGAGCAGTTCTTC. The entire variable domain, with the rest obtained from reference TRBV19 and TRBJ2-1, is as follows: DGGITQSPKYLFRKEGQNVTLSCEQNLNHDAMYWYRQDPGQGLRLIYYSQIVNDFQKGDIAEGYSVSREKKESFPLTVTSAQKNPTAFYLCASSDGRLVWGNEQFFGPGTRLTVL.

The chain recombines TRBV12-3 or TRBV12-4 with TRBJ1-2, with TRBD1 as a possible D gene (5 bases). Trimming stripped 5 bases from V and 5 bases from J, with 15 bases between. This CDR3 comprises 14 residues. CDR3 in DNA: TGTGCCAGCAGTCGCCGTGACAGCATTTATGGCTACACCTTC. Translation gives CASSRRDSIYGYTF.

This clonotype has more than one count but fewer than ten. V usage is TRBV7-9 and J usage is TRBJ1-2, with D possibly being TRBD1 (5 bases). With 2 bases removed from V and 3 bases from J, the gap between germline ends came to 13 bases. The CDR3 is made up of 15 amino acids. Germline CDR1 reads SEHNR; CDR2 reads FQNEAQ (reference sequence). The CDR3 sequence is CASSLSGQGHYGYTF. CDR3 bases: TGTGCCAGCAGCTTATCGGGGCAGGGTCACTATGGCTACACCTTC.

This clonotype was recorded a few times. This chain uses TRBV6-5 with TRBJ1-2; 9 nucleotides line up with TRBD1. Germline V gives CDR1 MNHEY, CDR2 SVGAGI. V lost 4 bases and J lost 7; bases outside the gene matches: 4. The CDR3 loop spans 13 amino acids. The CDR3 coding sequence is TGTGCCAGCAGTTGGACAGGGGATCGTGGCTACACCTTC. Protein product: CASSWTGDRGYTF.